The 20 T cell receptor beta chains given below trace back to one sample, sequenced in a study of cytomegalovirus exposure and HLA in healthy donors. The study ran its PCR with 60 Vbeta and 13 Jbeta primers. Assay used: immunoSEQ multiplex PCR; TCRdb lists only in-frame clones, some missing. The profile shows 250,000 to 350,000 clones, 86% of them singletons. The sequencing input was PBMCs. Source of these receptors: a middle-aged man in good health and CMV-seropositive.

The chain joins TRBV7-9 to TRBJ2-1; TRBD2 might be the D (7 bases). Germline CDR1 SEHNR, CDR2 FQNEAQ (reference sequence). The CDR3 is 19 residues long. The ends were cut back, 5 bases at V and 2 bases at J, with 25 bases in the middle. The CDR3 nucleotides are TGTGCCAGCAGCCCCTCTCTCCCCCCGAGCGGGACACCCTACAATGAGCAGTTCTTC. Translating gives CASSPSLPPSGTPYNEQFF. The entire variable domain, with the rest obtained from reference TRBV7-9 and TRBJ2-1, is as follows: DTGVSQNPRHKITKRGQNVTFRCDPISEHNRLYWYRQTLGQGPEFLTYFQNEAQLEKSRLLSDRFSAERPKGSFSTLEIQRTEQGDSAMYLCASSPSLPPSGTPYNEQFFGPGTRLTVL.

The rearrangement uses TRBV18 and TRBJ1-1, with a possible D match to TRBD1 (6 bases). V was pared by 3 bases and J by 6 bases, with 17 bases between. CDR1 and CDR2 from the germline V gene are KGHSH and LQKENI. This CDR3 spans 15 amino acids. CDR3 in DNA: TGTGCCAGCTCACCGGCGGGGGCCCCTGGGGCTGAAGCTTTCTTT. Amino acid sequence: CASSPAGAPGAEAFF. Full variable domain (rest looked up from reference TRBV18 and TRBJ1-1): NAGVMQNPRHLVRRRGQEARLRCSPMKGHSHVYWYRQLPEEGLKFMVYLQKENIIDESGMPKERFSAEFPKEGPSILRIQQVVRGDSAAYFCASSPAGAPGAEAFFGQGTRLTVV.

The V gene is TRBV29-1, the J gene TRBJ2-1; TRBD2 is a possible D gene (6 bases). Germline lookup yields CDR1 SQVTM and CDR2 ANQGSEA. The V end lost 0 bases, the J end lost 4 bases, and 10 bases lay between the germline ends. The CDR3 sequence is 14 residues long. The CDR3 loop reads CSVEDRAGYNEQFF. The CDR3 DNA reads as TGCAGCGTTGAAGATAGGGCGGGGTACAATGAGCAGTTCTTC.

The V gene is TRBV7-6, the J gene TRBJ1-5; D is possibly TRBD1 (6 bases). The CDR3 runs 15 residues. Germline CDR1 reads SGHVS; CDR2 reads FNYEAQ. V was cut by 1 base and J by 7 bases, with 14 bases left in between. The CDR3 sequence is CASSLGPAGTQPQHF. The CDR3 DNA sequence: TGTGCCAGCAGCTTAGGCCCAGCAGGGACACAGCCCCAGCATTTT.

The chain joins TRBV5-1 to TRBJ1-2; 7 bases agree with TRBD1. V gave up 4 bases and J gave up 1 base; unmatched junction bases: 7. The CDR3 runs 15 residues. Germline values: CDR1 SGHRS, CDR2 YFSETQ. The CDR3 region is CASSPGQLINYGYTF. CDR3 nucleotide sequence: TGCGCCAGCAGCCCGGGACAGCTGATTAACTATGGCTACACCTTC.

The chain is built from TRBV5-4 and TRBJ2-7; possibly TRBD2 for D (6 bases). The V and J ends lost 4 bases and 7 bases respectively, with 18 bases between them. The CDR3 sequence is 14 residues long. Germline CDR1 and CDR2: SGHNT and YYREEE (reference sequence). The DNA for the CDR3 is TGTGCCAGCAGCCCTCCGGGAGACCCATGGGAGCAGTACTTC. As protein: CASSPPGDPWEQYF.

This clone was detected a few times. This chain links TRBV13 with TRBJ2-5; 12 nucleotides match TRBD1. Germline CDR1 PRHDT, CDR2 FYEKMQ (reference sequence). The CDR3 has 18 residues. Losses at the gene ends were 0 bases for V and 5 bases for J; bases not matched to a gene: 10. The CDR3 DNA is TGTGCCAGCAGCTTAGGCCTACAAGGGACAGGGGGCGTCGAGACCCAGTACTTC. Translated: CASSLGLQGTGGVETQYF.

V and J are TRBV12-2 and TRBJ2-2; TRBD2 is the table's D call, not checked against the DNA. TRBV12-2 is a listed pseudogene. The length of the CDR3 is 15 residues. Written as DNA, the CDR3 is TGTGCAAGTCGCTTAGGGGGAGTAGAGACCGGGGAGCTGTTTTTT. Translating it yields CASRLGGVETGELFF.

The chain has TRBV18 and TRBJ2-7, with TRBD2 matching 10 bases. CDR1 is KGHSH, CDR2 LQKENI, per germline. The J segment lost 4 bases and the V segment lost 6 bases, leaving 9 bases of the junction unmatched. The CDR3 extends over 15 amino acids. CDR3 nucleotide sequence: TGTGCCAGCTCCCTCGAAAGCGGGAGGGCTTACGAGCAGTACTTC. This codes for CASSLESGRAYEQYF.

This chain uses TRBV5-6 with TRBJ2-5; TRBD1 is a possible D gene (6 bases). CDR1 and CDR2 from the germline V gene are SGHDT and YYEEEE. V shed 4 bases and J shed 11 bases, with 24 bases lying between them. The CDR3 has 15 residues. Written as DNA, the CDR3 is TGTGCCAGCAGCCGGTCCGAGGGCCAGGGGAACGGGCAGTACTTC. It translates to CASSRSEGQGNGQYF.

The genes are TRBV30 and TRBJ2-1, with TRBD2 matching over 11 bases. This CDR3 contains 16 residues. Trimming took 2 bases from V and 3 from J; bases not matched to a gene: 6. CDR1 and CDR2 from the germline V gene are GTSNPN and SVGIG (reference sequence). The CDR3 DNA reads TGTGCCTGGAGTAAGCGAGGGACTAGCGGCTACAATGAGCAGTTCTTC. Its translation: CAWSKRGTSGYNEQFF.

The chain combines TRBV5-4 with TRBJ2-1, with 12 bases matching TRBD2. Per germline, CDR1 SGHNT and CDR2 YYREEE (reference sequence). Trimming cost V 3 bases and J 8 bases; bases outside gene matches: 12. There are 17 residues in the CDR3. The CDR3 sequence is CASSSLAGGPTVDEQFF. The DNA of the CDR3 is TGTGCCAGCAGCTCGCTAGCGGGAGGGCCTACAGTCGATGAGCAGTTCTTC.

This sequence joins TRBV29-1 and TRBJ2-3; 11 nucleotides agree with TRBD2. Trimming removed 6 bases from V and 5 bases from J; junction bases left unmatched: 4. CDR3 size: 13 residues. Germline loops: CDR1 SQVTM, CDR2 ANQGSEA. This chain's CDR3 is CSVELAGVDTQYF. The CDR3 bases are TGCAGCGTCGAACTAGCGGGAGTAGATACGCAGTATTTT.

For the CDR3, the DNA is TGCGCCAGCAGCCAGGTACAGGGGGACGGCTACGAGCAGTACTTC. It specifies CASSQVQGDGYEQYF. The rearrangement uses TRBV4-1 and TRBJ2-7; 8 positions agree with TRBD1. With 3 bases clipped from V and 3 bases from J, the junction kept 7 bases outside the gene matches. The CDR3 runs 15 residues. The germline V gene encodes CDR1 MGHRA and CDR2 YSYEKL.

The chain employs TRBV29-1 and TRBJ2-7; no firm D call. Trimming removed 0 bases from V and 3 bases from J, with 15 bases in between. CDR3 length: 15 amino acids. CDR1 and CDR2 (germline): SQVTM, ANQGSEA. The CDR3 DNA reads TGCAGCGTTGAAGATGTTGTTGAGAAGAGCTACGAGCAGTACTTC. Translation gives CSVEDVVEKSYEQYF.

The V gene is TRBV29-1, the J gene TRBJ2-6; unclear D gene. V shed 2 bases and J shed 0 bases, with 11 bases lying between them. The length of the CDR3 is 16 residues. Germline V gives CDR1 SQVTM, CDR2 ANQGSEA. The CDR3 is CSVEPGSSSGANVLTF. In DNA, the CDR3 is TGCAGCGTTGAACCAGGCAGTAGCTCTGGGGCCAACGTCCTGACTTTC. The whole variable domain, filled in from reference TRBV29-1 and TRBJ2-6, reads SAVISQKPSRDICQRGTSLTIQCQVDSQVTMMFWYRQQPGQSLTLIATANQGSEATYESGFVIDKFPISRPNLTFSTLTVSNMSPEDSSIYLCSVEPGSSSGANVLTFGAGSRLTVL.

The V and J genes are TRBV5-1 and TRBJ2-7; 15 bases align to TRBD2. The CDR3 loop spans 16 amino acids. Looked up from germline, CDR1 is SGHRS and CDR2 is YFSETQ. Unmatched junction bases numbered 2, after V lost 3 bases and J lost 1 base. The CDR3 is CASSWGTSGRSYEQYF. The CDR3 DNA reads TGCGCCAGCAGCTGGGGGACTAGCGGGAGGTCCTACGAGCAGTACTTC.

The chain combines TRBV6-1 with TRBJ2-7; possibly TRBD2 for D (6 bases). CDR1 and CDR2 (germline): MNHNS, SASEGT. The CDR3 is made up of 16 amino acids. V was clipped by 1 base and J by 3 bases, with 16 bases between them. The CDR3 sequence: CASSEVGGRWFYEQYF. The CDR3 DNA reads TGTGCCAGCAGTGAAGTTGGAGGGCGTTGGTTCTACGAGCAGTACTTC.

The count of this clone is one. The chain recombines TRBV19 with TRBJ2-7, with D perhaps TRBD2 (5 bases). CDR1 and CDR2 from the germline V gene are LNHDA and SQIVND (reference sequence). V shed 3 bases and J shed 9 bases, with 15 bases lying between them. The CDR3 extends over 13 amino acids. CDR3 DNA: TGTGCCAGTAGTATTGGAGCGGTGGAGGCGCAGTACTTC. Its protein product is CASSIGAVEAQYF. The complete variable domain, with remaining parts taken from reference TRBV19 and TRBJ2-7, reads DGGITQSPKYLFRKEGQNVTLSCEQNLNHDAMYWYRQDPGQGLRLIYYSQIVNDFQKGDIAEGYSVSREKKESFPLTVTSAQKNPTAFYLCASSIGAVEAQYFGPGTRLTVT.

The chain links TRBV7-2 to TRBJ2-7, with D possibly matching TRBD2 (5 bases). The CDR3 sequence is 12 residues long. Per the germline V gene, CDR1 is SGHTA and CDR2 is FQGNSA. V was cut by 1 base and J by 6 bases, with 7 bases left in between. The CDR3 here is CASSLVRGEQYF. In DNA form, the CDR3 reads TGTGCCAGCAGCTTAGTACGGGGCGAGCAGTACTTC.